This entry describes one T cell receptor beta chain. Germline lookup yields CDR1 MNHEY and CDR2 SVGAGI. The CDR3 has 15 amino acids. V shed 2 bases and J shed 5 bases, with 12 bases lying between them. The sample comes from a study of CD8 T cells in Susac syndrome. Random hexamers were used to reverse transcribe an amount of roughly 0.45 to 1 ug RNA. An immunoSEQ multiplex PCR amplified TCR beta CDR3 over 54 Vbeta and 13 Jbeta. TCRdb ran MiXCR on the immunoSEQ multiplex PCR reads and lists one entry per CDR3 protein. The top ten clones hold 0.15% to 0.2% of a sample with about 190,000 distinct CDR3 sequences, 85% to 95% of them seen once.

The specimen was CD8+ T cells from PBMCs. This chain links TRBV6-5 with TRBJ2-2; D not resolved. This sequence was found in a human donor with Susac syndrome. The CDR3 bases are TGTGCCAGCAGTTACAAGCCCCCAGGAACCGGGGAGCTGTTTTTT. As protein: CASSYKPPGTGELFF.